This T cell receptor (beta chain) was obtained from a study of blood T cells in healthy people across ages. Turning to the study itself: Per every two T cells, about one barcoded beta molecule was captured by template switching.

Germline assignment: CDR1 SGHRS and CDR2 YFSETQ. The CDR3 runs 16 residues. Trimming removed 3 bases from V and 0 bases from J; junction bases left unmatched: 6. Primers used in a second PCR of roughly 6 to 11 cycles were a sample-barcoded 5' primer and a J-beta primer mix. TCRdb used MiXCR to reprocess the 5' RACE reads, holding one entry per CDR3 protein. The sample records some 1.7 million distinct CDR3 sequences, 28% being singletons. This sequence joins TRBV5-1 and TRBJ2-3; 8 positions agree with TRBD2. This TCR derives from a woman aged 25 to 45 in good health. The sequenced sample was blood. DNA for the CDR3: TGCGCCAGCAGCTCGCCAGCGGGGGTGAGCACAGATACGCAGTATTTT. Encoded protein: CASSSPAGVSTDTQYF. The full variable domain, completed using reference TRBV5-1 and TRBJ2-3, is KAGVTQTPRYLIKTRGQQVTLSCSPISGHRSVSWYQQTPGQGLQFLFEYFSETQRNKGNFPGRFSGRQFSNSRSEMNVSTLELGDSALYLCASSSPAGVSTDTQYFGPGTRLTVL.